A selection of T cell receptor beta chains follows, all from one sample in a study of shared clonotypes between healthy human individuals. Clones were sequenced by immunoSEQ multiplex PCR, and TCRdb holds only the in-frame ones, with some missing. The sample carries fewer than 1 million clones, 95% to 97% recorded once. The sample taken for sequencing was naive CD8+ T cells sorted from blood. Every receptor here comes from a man between 25 and 39 years old in good health. Each CDR3 is given with its conserved first and last residue. Each record gives: V gene, D gene, J gene, clone size, CDR3 protein, CDR3 DNA. A D gene is named only where the DNA matches it firmly. Rows give clone size only sometimes, using once, few, many, or a class for an expanded clone.

v_call: TRBV4-3
d_call: TRBD2
j_call: TRBJ2-2
clone_size: NA
cdr3_aa: CASSQVLAGDNTGELFF
cdr3_nt: TGCGCCAGCAGCCAAGTTCTAGCGGGAGACAACACCGGGGAGCTGTTTTTT

v_call: TRBV27
d_call: NA
j_call: TRBJ1-6
clone_size: NA
cdr3_aa: CASSLSGGNSPLHF
cdr3_nt: TGTGCCAGCAGTTTATCAGGTGGCAATTCACCCCTCCACTTT

v_call: TRBV9
d_call: NA
j_call: TRBJ2-7
clone_size: NA
cdr3_aa: CASSVMAQYF
cdr3_nt: TGTGCCAGCAGCGTAATGGCGCAGTACTTC

v_call: TRBV2
d_call: NA
j_call: TRBJ1-1
clone_size: once
cdr3_aa: CASSEGQLNTEAFF
cdr3_nt: TGTGCCAGCAGTGAAGGACAGCTGAACACTGAAGCTTTCTTT

v_call: TRBV11-2
d_call: NA
j_call: TRBJ2-1
clone_size: NA
cdr3_aa: CASNPPGHNEQFF
cdr3_nt: TGTGCCAGCAACCCTCCCGGCCACAATGAGCAGTTCTTC

v_call: TRBV7-9
d_call: TRBD1
j_call: TRBJ1-5
clone_size: NA
cdr3_aa: CASSSDRDSNQPQHF
cdr3_nt: TGTGCCAGCAGCTCGGACAGGGATAGCAATCAGCCCCAGCATTTT

v_call: TRBV4-3
d_call: NA
j_call: TRBJ1-2
clone_size: NA
cdr3_aa: CASSQERETPNYGYTF
cdr3_nt: TGCGCCAGCAGCCAAGAAAGGGAGACACCCAACTATGGCTACACCTTC

v_call: TRBV9
d_call: NA
j_call: TRBJ2-7
clone_size: NA
cdr3_aa: CASSSGHPSYEQYF
cdr3_nt: TGTGCCAGCAGCTCGGGACACCCTTCCTACGAGCAGTACTTC

v_call: TRBV19
d_call: NA
j_call: TRBJ2-5
clone_size: NA
cdr3_aa: CASSITGLSPAQYF
cdr3_nt: TGTGCCAGTAGTATCACCGGACTATCCCCAGCCCAGTACTTC

v_call: TRBV27
d_call: NA
j_call: TRBJ2-7
clone_size: NA
cdr3_aa: CASSFGGMSYEQYF
cdr3_nt: TGTGCCAGCAGTTTTGGGGGAATGTCCTACGAGCAGTACTTC

v_call: TRBV11-3
d_call: TRBD2
j_call: TRBJ2-1
clone_size: NA
cdr3_aa: CASSLAGTYNEQFF
cdr3_nt: TGTGCCAGCAGTCTAGCGGGTACCTACAATGAGCAGTTCTTC

v_call: TRBV29-1
d_call: TRBD2
j_call: TRBJ2-5
clone_size: NA
cdr3_aa: CSGAGGNQETQYF
cdr3_nt: TGCAGCGGGGCGGGAGGGAACCAAGAGACCCAGTACTTC

v_call: TRBV14
d_call: NA
j_call: TRBJ2-1
clone_size: NA
cdr3_aa: CASSPKAAGRINEQFF
cdr3_nt: TGTGCCAGCAGCCCCAAGGCGGCGGGACGTATCAATGAGCAGTTCTTC

v_call: TRBV28
d_call: NA
j_call: TRBJ2-7
clone_size: NA
cdr3_aa: CASSFLGDYEQYF
cdr3_nt: TGTGCCAGCAGTTTCTTGGGGGACTACGAGCAGTACTTC

v_call: TRBV27
d_call: TRBD1
j_call: TRBJ1-5
clone_size: once
cdr3_aa: CASSNRQGPNQPQHF
cdr3_nt: TGTGCCAGCAGTAACAGACAGGGTCCCAATCAGCCCCAGCATTTT

v_call: TRBV11-2
d_call: TRBD2
j_call: TRBJ2-1
clone_size: NA
cdr3_aa: CASSLYFSAGGGNEQFF
cdr3_nt: TGTGCCAGCAGCTTATATTTTTCAGCGGGAGGGGGTAATGAGCAGTTCTTC

v_call: TRBV27
d_call: TRBD2
j_call: TRBJ2-5
clone_size: NA
cdr3_aa: CASSPGTSVETQYF
cdr3_nt: TGTGCCAGCAGTCCCGGGACTAGCGTCGAGACCCAGTACTTC

v_call: TRBV7-9
d_call: NA
j_call: TRBJ2-5
clone_size: once
cdr3_aa: CASTDDTGQETQYF
cdr3_nt: TGTGCCAGCACGGACGACACGGGGCAAGAGACCCAGTACTTC

v_call: TRBV6-5
d_call: NA
j_call: TRBJ2-1
clone_size: once
cdr3_aa: CASSYKGPQRDEQFF
cdr3_nt: TGTGCCAGCAGTTACAAGGGACCGCAGAGGGATGAGCAGTTCTTC

v_call: TRBV2
d_call: TRBD2
j_call: TRBJ2-3
clone_size: NA
cdr3_aa: CASSESSGDTQYF
cdr3_nt: TGTGCCAGCAGTGAATCTAGCGGCGATACGCAGTATTTT

v_call: TRBV14
d_call: NA
j_call: TRBJ1-2
clone_size: NA
cdr3_aa: CASSQGLAIGIHGYTF
cdr3_nt: TGTGCCAGCAGCCAAGGGTTGGCGATTGGTATTCATGGCTACACCTTC

v_call: TRBV4-2
d_call: TRBD1
j_call: TRBJ2-4
clone_size: NA
cdr3_aa: CASSQEGPPGTGRNIQYF
cdr3_nt: TGTGCCAGCAGCCAAGAGGGGCCCCCCGGGACAGGAAGAAACATTCAGTACTTC

v_call: TRBV7-8
d_call: NA
j_call: TRBJ1-2
clone_size: NA
cdr3_aa: CASSPPGRAIRGYTF
cdr3_nt: TGTGCCAGCAGCCCCCCCGGCAGGGCAATTCGCGGCTACACCTTC

v_call: TRBV7-9
d_call: NA
j_call: TRBJ1-1
clone_size: NA
cdr3_aa: CASSLVTGQGTEAFF
cdr3_nt: TGTGCCAGCAGCTTAGTAACCGGGCAAGGCACTGAAGCTTTCTTT

v_call: TRBV29-1
d_call: NA
j_call: TRBJ2-1
clone_size: once
cdr3_aa: CSERSATEQFF
cdr3_nt: TGCAGCGAACGAAGCGCTACCGAGCAGTTCTTC

v_call: TRBV5-1
d_call: TRBD2
j_call: TRBJ2-3
clone_size: NA
cdr3_aa: CASSWGPSGSTDTQYF
cdr3_nt: TGCGCCAGCAGCTGGGGGCCTAGCGGGAGCACAGATACGCAGTATTTT

v_call: TRBV27
d_call: NA
j_call: TRBJ1-4
clone_size: NA
cdr3_aa: CASSLLGPTNEKLFF
cdr3_nt: TGTGCCAGCAGTTTACTTGGGCCCACTAATGAAAAACTGTTTTTT

v_call: TRBV28
d_call: NA
j_call: TRBJ2-3
clone_size: NA
cdr3_aa: CASSSRLSDTQYF
cdr3_nt: TGTGCCAGCAGTTCCCGACTATCAGATACGCAGTATTTT

v_call: TRBV2
d_call: TRBD2
j_call: TRBJ2-3
clone_size: NA
cdr3_aa: CASHGLAGDTQYF
cdr3_nt: TGTGCCAGCCATGGACTAGCGGGGGATACGCAGTATTTT

v_call: TRBV27
d_call: NA
j_call: TRBJ2-6
clone_size: NA
cdr3_aa: CASSFLVFGANVLTF
cdr3_nt: TGTGCCAGCAGTTTTTTGGTTTTTGGGGCCAACGTCCTGACTTTC

v_call: TRBV4-1
d_call: NA
j_call: TRBJ2-7
clone_size: NA
cdr3_aa: CASSQAYASRDLHYEQYF
cdr3_nt: TGCGCCAGCAGCCAAGCATACGCGTCCAGGGATCTTCACTACGAGCAGTACTTC

v_call: TRBV11-2
d_call: NA
j_call: TRBJ1-1
clone_size: once
cdr3_aa: CASSLVHTEAFF
cdr3_nt: TGTGCCAGCAGCTTGGTACACACTGAAGCTTTCTTT

v_call: TRBV4-2
d_call: TRBD2
j_call: TRBJ2-7
clone_size: NA
cdr3_aa: CASSQGLAGTSSYEQYF
cdr3_nt: TGTGCCAGCAGCCAAGGTCTAGCGGGAACAAGCTCCTACGAGCAGTACTTC

v_call: TRBV19
d_call: TRBD2
j_call: TRBJ2-1
clone_size: NA
cdr3_aa: CASRLAGWNEQFF
cdr3_nt: TGTGCCAGTAGGCTAGCGGGGTGGAATGAGCAGTTCTTC

v_call: TRBV11-2
d_call: NA
j_call: TRBJ2-5
clone_size: NA
cdr3_aa: CASSLGLAGETQYF
cdr3_nt: TGTGCCAGCAGCTTAGGTCTAGCTGGGGAGACCCAGTACTTC

v_call: TRBV7-9
d_call: NA
j_call: TRBJ1-1
clone_size: NA
cdr3_aa: CASSPTGPLEAFF
cdr3_nt: TGTGCCAGCAGCCCAACGGGACCGCTGGAAGCTTTCTTT

v_call: TRBV4-3
d_call: TRBD2
j_call: TRBJ2-1
clone_size: NA
cdr3_aa: CASSQGASGSPIYNEQFF
cdr3_nt: TGCGCCAGCAGCCAAGGGGCTAGCGGGAGTCCTATTTACAATGAGCAGTTCTTC

v_call: TRBV13
d_call: TRBD1
j_call: TRBJ2-3
clone_size: NA
cdr3_aa: CASSLGQGDRGTDTQYF
cdr3_nt: TGTGCCAGCAGCCTGGGACAGGGAGATCGGGGCACAGATACGCAGTATTTT

v_call: TRBV9
d_call: NA
j_call: TRBJ2-3
clone_size: NA
cdr3_aa: CASSVVTADTQYF
cdr3_nt: TGTGCCAGCAGCGTAGTAACGGCGGATACGCAGTATTTT

v_call: TRBV7-9
d_call: NA
j_call: TRBJ2-1
clone_size: NA
cdr3_aa: CASSLFVNEQFF
cdr3_nt: TGTGCCAGCAGCTTGTTTGTCAATGAGCAGTTCTTC

v_call: TRBV4-2
d_call: NA
j_call: TRBJ2-1
clone_size: NA
cdr3_aa: CASSQHLANEQFF
cdr3_nt: TGTGCCAGCAGCCAACATCTAGCTAATGAGCAGTTCTTC

v_call: TRBV5-1
d_call: NA
j_call: TRBJ1-5
clone_size: NA
cdr3_aa: CASSPFVGNQPQHF
cdr3_nt: TGCGCCAGCAGCCCTTTCGTCGGCAATCAGCCCCAGCATTTT

v_call: TRBV5-5
d_call: TRBD1
j_call: TRBJ1-2
clone_size: NA
cdr3_aa: CASSLGPDRGRDYGYTF
cdr3_nt: TGTGCCAGCAGCTTGGGACCCGACAGGGGGCGTGACTATGGCTACACCTTC

v_call: TRBV27
d_call: TRBD1
j_call: TRBJ1-5
clone_size: NA
cdr3_aa: CASSPLRTGALTRQPQHF
cdr3_nt: TGTGCCAGCAGTCCGCTGAGGACAGGGGCCTTAACTAGACAGCCCCAGCATTTT

v_call: TRBV5-1
d_call: NA
j_call: TRBJ2-1
clone_size: NA
cdr3_aa: CASIENGDEQFF
cdr3_nt: TGCGCCAGCATCGAGAATGGGGATGAGCAGTTCTTC

v_call: TRBV5-5
d_call: NA
j_call: TRBJ2-3
clone_size: once
cdr3_aa: CASSLAGSQTSTDTQYF
cdr3_nt: TGTGCCAGCAGCTTGGCTGGCAGCCAAACTAGCACAGATACGCAGTATTTT

v_call: TRBV15
d_call: TRBD2
j_call: TRBJ2-1
clone_size: NA
cdr3_aa: CATSRPESGRGNEQFF
cdr3_nt: TGTGCCACCAGCAGACCCGAAAGCGGGAGGGGCAATGAGCAGTTCTTC

v_call: TRBV15
d_call: NA
j_call: TRBJ2-2
clone_size: NA
cdr3_aa: CATSRGGRGTGELFF
cdr3_nt: TGTGCCACCAGCAGAGGTGGCAGGGGAACCGGGGAGCTGTTTTTT

v_call: TRBV10-3
d_call: NA
j_call: TRBJ2-2
clone_size: NA
cdr3_aa: CAITSGDSLATGELFF
cdr3_nt: TGTGCCATCACCTCGGGCGACTCCTTGGCCACCGGGGAGCTGTTTTTT

v_call: TRBV9
d_call: TRBD1
j_call: TRBJ1-4
clone_size: NA
cdr3_aa: CASSARDRTNEKLFF
cdr3_nt: TGTGCCAGCAGCGCTCGGGACAGAACTAATGAAAAACTGTTTTTT

v_call: TRBV28
d_call: NA
j_call: TRBJ2-7
clone_size: NA
cdr3_aa: CASSPPGVEQYF
cdr3_nt: TGTGCCAGCAGTCCTCCCGGGGTCGAGCAGTACTTC

v_call: TRBV18
d_call: NA
j_call: TRBJ2-5
clone_size: NA
cdr3_aa: CASSPDRDVFRETQYF
cdr3_nt: TGTGCCAGCTCACCCGACCGGGACGTATTCCGAGAGACCCAGTACTTC